This TCR beta chain was captured in a study of beta chain features in type 1 diabetes. Whole-study findings and limits: Since sequencing was performed on cDNA, cells with high TCR expression could be over-represented. For Type 1 diabetes patients, all four CD4+ subsets carried TCRB CDR3s that were moderately but significantly shorter.

TCRB transcripts that were expressed got sequenced, as all of the isolated RNA had been reverse transcribed. Sequencing used immunoSEQ multiplex PCR; TCRdb keeps in-frame clones, though not all of them. The table has over 600,000 clones, around 12% seen once. The sample holds a few counts of this clone. The antigen is unknown. The CDR3 covers 15 residues. The ends were cut back, 1 base at V and 2 bases at J, with 11 bases in the middle. Germline loops: CDR1 SGHVS, CDR2 FNYEAQ. The V and J genes are TRBV7-6 and TRBJ1-1, with unresolved D. This clonotype was sampled from a man aged 30 to 45 with type 1 diabetes. The material sequenced was naive CD4+ T cells from blood. The CDR3 reads CASSLDVDPNTEAFF. DNA of the CDR3: TGTGCCAGCAGCTTAGACGTAGACCCAAACACTGAAGCTTTCTTT.